This T cell receptor (beta chain) was recorded in a study of T cell repertoires in cytomegalovirus infection. In the study overall: Recently identified HLA-C-restricted CMV epitopes were used, and well-studied HLA-B-restricted CMV epitopes were used as well. An indication of both CMV infection and matching HLA type came from public TCR beta signatures. Study conclusions and caveats: Carriers of CMV and the relevant HLA type were discriminated by public TCR beta frequency. The ex vivo response was dominated by HLA-C-restricted CMV-specific TCR beta clonotypes.

J lost 5 bases, V lost 5 bases, and 4 bases had no gene match. CDR1 and CDR2 from the germline V gene are DFQATT and SNEGSKA (reference sequence). CDR3 length: 13 amino acids. TCRdb independently ran MiXCR on the reads; one entry per CDR3 protein. This table has a few hundred thousand distinct CDR3 sequences, 20% to 25% appearing once. This clonotype has more than one count but fewer than ten. Its antigen remains unidentified. The material was cultured PBMCs, obtained from culture after CMV antigen stimulation. V gene TRBV20-1 combines with J gene TRBJ1-5, with 9 nucleotides matching TRBD1. This clonotype was sampled from a human donor in good health (CMV status not recorded). Some clones in this sample may be carry-over from other donors' samples. CDR3 coding DNA: TGCAGTGCTGACAGGGGGTCGGATCAGCCCCAGCATTTT. Amino acids: CSADRGSDQPQHF.